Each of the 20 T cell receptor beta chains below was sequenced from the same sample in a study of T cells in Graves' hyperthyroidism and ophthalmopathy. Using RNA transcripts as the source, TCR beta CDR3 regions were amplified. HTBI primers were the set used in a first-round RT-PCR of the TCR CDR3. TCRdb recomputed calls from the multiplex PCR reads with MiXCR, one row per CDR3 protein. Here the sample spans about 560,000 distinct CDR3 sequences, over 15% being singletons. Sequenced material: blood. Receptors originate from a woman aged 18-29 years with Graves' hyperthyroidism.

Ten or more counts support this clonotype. CDR3 protein: CSAREGAWISYEQYF. In nucleotides, the CDR3 is TGCAGTGCTAGAGAAGGGGCGTGGATTAGCTACGAGCAGTACTTC. The chain is built from TRBV20-1 and TRBJ2-7, with D perhaps TRBD1 (5 bases). The V gene lost 0 bases and the J gene lost 3 bases, with 15 bases spanning the gap. This CDR3 is 15 amino acids long. Germline CDR1 is DFQATT and CDR2 is SNEGSKA (reference sequence).

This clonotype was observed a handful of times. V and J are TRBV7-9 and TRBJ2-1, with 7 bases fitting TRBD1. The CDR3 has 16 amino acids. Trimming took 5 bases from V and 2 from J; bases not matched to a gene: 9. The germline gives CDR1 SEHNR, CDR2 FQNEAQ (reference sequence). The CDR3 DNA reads TGTGCCAGCAGCCCCACCGACAGGGTGGCCTACAATGAGCAGTTCTTC. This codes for CASSPTDRVAYNEQFF.

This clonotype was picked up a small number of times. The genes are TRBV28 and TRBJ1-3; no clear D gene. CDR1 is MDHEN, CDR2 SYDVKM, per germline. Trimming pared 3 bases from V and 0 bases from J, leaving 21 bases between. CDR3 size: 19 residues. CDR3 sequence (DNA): TGTGCCAGCAGTTTTTTATCGGGCGATAGACCCTTCTCTGGAAACACCATATATTTT. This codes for CASSFLSGDRPFSGNTIYF.

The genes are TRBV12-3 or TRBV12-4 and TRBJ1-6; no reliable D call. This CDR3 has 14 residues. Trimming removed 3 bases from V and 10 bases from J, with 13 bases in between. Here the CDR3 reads CASSLGRNRSPLHF. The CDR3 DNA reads TGTGCCAGCAGTTTGGGGAGGAATCGATCACCCCTCCACTTT.

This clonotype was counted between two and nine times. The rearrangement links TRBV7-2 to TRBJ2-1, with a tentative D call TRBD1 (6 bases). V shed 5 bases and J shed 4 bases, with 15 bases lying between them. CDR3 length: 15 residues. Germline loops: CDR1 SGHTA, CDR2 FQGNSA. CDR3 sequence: CASSPTPDSYNEQFF. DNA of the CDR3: TGTGCCAGCAGCCCAACCCCGGACAGTTACAATGAGCAGTTCTTC.

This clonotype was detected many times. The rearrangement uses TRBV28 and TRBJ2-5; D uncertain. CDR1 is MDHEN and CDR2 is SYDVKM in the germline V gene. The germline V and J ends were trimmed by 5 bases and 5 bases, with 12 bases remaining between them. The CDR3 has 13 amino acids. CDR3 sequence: CASSTTLRETQYF. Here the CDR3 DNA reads TGTGCCAGCAGTACGACCCTCCGGGAGACCCAGTACTTC.

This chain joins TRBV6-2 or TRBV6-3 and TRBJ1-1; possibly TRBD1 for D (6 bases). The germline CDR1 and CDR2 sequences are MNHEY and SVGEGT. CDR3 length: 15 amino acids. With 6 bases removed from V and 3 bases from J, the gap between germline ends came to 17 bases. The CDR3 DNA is TGTGCCAGCAGGGGGAACAGGGTAGAGGACACTGAAGCTTTCTTT. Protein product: CASRGNRVEDTEAFF.

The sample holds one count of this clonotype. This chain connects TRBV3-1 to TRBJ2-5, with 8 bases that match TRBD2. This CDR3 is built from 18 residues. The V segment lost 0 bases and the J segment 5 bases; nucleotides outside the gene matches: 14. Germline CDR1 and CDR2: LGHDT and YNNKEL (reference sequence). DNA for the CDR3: TGTGCCAGCAGCCAAGATACGTTAGCGGGGACCATCCCGGAGACCCAGTACTTC. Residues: CASSQDTLAGTIPETQYF.

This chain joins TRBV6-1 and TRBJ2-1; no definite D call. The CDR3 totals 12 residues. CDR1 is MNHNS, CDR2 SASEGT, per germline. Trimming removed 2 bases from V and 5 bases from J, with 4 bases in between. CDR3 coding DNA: TGTGCCAGCAGTGAACTTAACAATGAGCAGTTCTTC. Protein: CASSELNNEQFF.

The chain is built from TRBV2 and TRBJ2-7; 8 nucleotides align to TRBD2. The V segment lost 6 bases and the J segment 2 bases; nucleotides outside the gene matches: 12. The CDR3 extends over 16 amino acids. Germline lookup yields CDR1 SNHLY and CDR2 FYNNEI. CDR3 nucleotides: TGTGCCAGCAGCCAAGCCTTGGCGGGGGGCCCCTACGAGCAGTACTTC. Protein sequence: CASSQALAGGPYEQYF.

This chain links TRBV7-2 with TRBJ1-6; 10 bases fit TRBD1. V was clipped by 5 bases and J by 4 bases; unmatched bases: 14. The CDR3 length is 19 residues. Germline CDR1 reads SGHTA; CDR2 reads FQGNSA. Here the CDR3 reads CASSPKTGGTTIYNSPLHF. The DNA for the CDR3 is TGTGCCAGCAGCCCAAAGACAGGGGGCACAACAATATATAATTCACCCCTCCACTTT.

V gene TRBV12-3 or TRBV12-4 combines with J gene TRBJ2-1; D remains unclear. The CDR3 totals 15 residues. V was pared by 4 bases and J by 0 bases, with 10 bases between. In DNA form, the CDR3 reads TGTGCCAGCAGTTCCCCAGCGAGCTCCTACAATGAGCAGTTCTTC. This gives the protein CASSSPASSYNEQFF.

CDR3 region: CATSDLEGRDGYTF. CDR3 DNA sequence: TGTGCCACCAGTGATTTGGAGGGTCGGGATGGCTACACCTTC. This sequence joins TRBV24-1 and TRBJ1-2; D gene unclear. From germline, CDR1 is KGHDR and CDR2 SFDVKD. V gave up 0 bases and J gave up 6 bases, with 10 bases separating them. The CDR3 length is 14 residues.

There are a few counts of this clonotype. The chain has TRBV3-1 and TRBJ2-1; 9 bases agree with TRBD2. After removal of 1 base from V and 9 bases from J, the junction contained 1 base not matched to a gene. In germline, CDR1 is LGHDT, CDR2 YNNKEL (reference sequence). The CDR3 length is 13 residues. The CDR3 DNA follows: TGTGCCAGCAGCCAAGTGACTAGCGGTGAGCAGTTCTTC. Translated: CASSQVTSGEQFF.

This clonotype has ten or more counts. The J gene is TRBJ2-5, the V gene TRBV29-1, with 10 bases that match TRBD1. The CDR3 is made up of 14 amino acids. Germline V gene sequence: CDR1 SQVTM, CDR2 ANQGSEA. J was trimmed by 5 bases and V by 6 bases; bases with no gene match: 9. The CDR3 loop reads CSVDPGTGEETQYF. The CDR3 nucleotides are TGCAGCGTCGATCCGGGGACAGGGGAGGAGACCCAGTACTTC.

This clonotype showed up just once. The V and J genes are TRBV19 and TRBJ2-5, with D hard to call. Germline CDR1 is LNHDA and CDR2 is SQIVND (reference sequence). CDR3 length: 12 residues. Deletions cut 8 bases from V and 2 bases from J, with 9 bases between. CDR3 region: CASATGQETQYF. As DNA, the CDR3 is TGTGCCAGTGCGACTGGACAAGAGACCCAGTACTTC.

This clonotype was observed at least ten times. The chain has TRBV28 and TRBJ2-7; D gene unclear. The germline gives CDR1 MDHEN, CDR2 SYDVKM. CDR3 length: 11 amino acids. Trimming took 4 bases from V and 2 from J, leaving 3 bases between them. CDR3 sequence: CASSSPYEQYF. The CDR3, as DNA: TGTGCCAGCAGTTCCCCCTACGAGCAGTACTTC.

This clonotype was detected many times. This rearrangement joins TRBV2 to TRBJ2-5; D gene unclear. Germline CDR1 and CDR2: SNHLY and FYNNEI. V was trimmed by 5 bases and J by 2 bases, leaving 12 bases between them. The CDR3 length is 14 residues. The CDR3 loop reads CASSYDIAQETQYF. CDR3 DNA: TGTGCCAGCAGTTACGACATTGCTCAAGAGACCCAGTACTTC.

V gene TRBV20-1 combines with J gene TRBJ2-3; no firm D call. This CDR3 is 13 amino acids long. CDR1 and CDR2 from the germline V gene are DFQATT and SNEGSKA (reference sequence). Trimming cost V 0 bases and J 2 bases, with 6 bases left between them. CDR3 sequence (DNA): TGCAGTGCTAGAGATGGGAACACAGATACGCAGTATTTT. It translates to CSARDGNTDTQYF.

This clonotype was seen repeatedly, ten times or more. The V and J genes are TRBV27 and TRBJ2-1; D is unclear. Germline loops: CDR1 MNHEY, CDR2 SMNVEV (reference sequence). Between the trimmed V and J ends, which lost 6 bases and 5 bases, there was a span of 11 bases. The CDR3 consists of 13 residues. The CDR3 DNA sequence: TGTGCCAGCAGCCCCCCGTGGGACAATGAGCAGTTCTTC. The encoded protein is CASSPPWDNEQFF.